These T cell receptor beta chains were read from a single sample in a study of shared clonotypes between healthy human individuals. Produced via immunoSEQ multiplex PCR; TCRdb's table is partial and in-frame only. The table has around 2.5 million clones, 93% seen once; the top ten hold roughly 0.39%. What was sequenced was naive CD4+ T cells from PBMCs. These receptors all come from a man between 18 and 29 years old in good health. Some clones in this sample may be carry-over from other donors' samples. CDR3s include the opening cysteine and the closing phenylalanine or tryptophan. Each record gives: CDR3 DNA, CDR3 protein, V gene, D gene, clone size, J gene. The D gene is left open where the match is weak. Clone size is given for some rows only: seen once, a few or many times, or a class if the clone is expanded.

TGTGCCAGCAGCCTCCTGGCAGGACCGGCGGGGGAGCTGTTTTTT | CASSLLAGPAGELFF | TRBV7-9 | . | . | TRBJ2-2
TGTGCCAGCAGCGTTTCGACAGGCTCCTACGAGCAGTACTTC | CASSVSTGSYEQYF | TRBV9 | . | . | TRBJ2-7
TGCAGCGTCCCCGTTGCGGGGGCAACTAATGAAAAACTGTTTTTT | CSVPVAGATNEKLFF | TRBV29-1 | . | . | TRBJ1-4
TGTGCCAGCAGTGACAGCTGGAATCAGCCCCAGCATTTT | CASSDSWNQPQHF | TRBV6-1 | . | . | TRBJ1-5
TGTGCCAGTGCTAGCGGATGGACCTACGAGCAGTACTTC | CASASGWTYEQYF | TRBV5-4 | TRBD2 | . | TRBJ2-7
TGTGCCAGCAGCCTTCCTCGGACTAGCGGGGCCTACAATGAGCAGTTCTTC | CASSLPRTSGAYNEQFF | TRBV7-9 | TRBD2 | once | TRBJ2-1
TGTGCCAGCAGCTTAGTCAATCAGCCCCAGCATTTT | CASSLVNQPQHF | TRBV7-2 | . | . | TRBJ1-5
TGTGCCAGCAGCGCAGCTCGAGAGCAGTACTTC | CASSAAREQYF | TRBV7-2 | . | . | TRBJ2-7
TGTGCCAGCAGTTCATTGGTCGCGAGTGTGGGCACTGAAGCTTTCTTT | CASSSLVASVGTEAFF | TRBV9 | . | . | TRBJ1-1
TGTGCCGTCAGGGGGCGGCACAATGAGCAGTTCTTC | CAVRGRHNEQFF | TRBV6-6 | TRBD1 | . | TRBJ2-1
TGTGCCAGCTCACCTAGCTCTGTCTACAATGAGCAGTTCTTC | CASSPSSVYNEQFF | TRBV18 | . | once | TRBJ2-1
TGCGCCAGCAGCAGGGTAGCGGGAGGTGGCAATGAGCAGTTCTTC | CASSRVAGGGNEQFF | TRBV5-1 | TRBD2 | . | TRBJ2-1
TGCGCCAGCAGCCAAGATAAACGTAATGAAAAACTGTTTTTT | CASSQDKRNEKLFF | TRBV4-3 | . | . | TRBJ1-4
TGTGCCAGTAGTATAAGGAGGGAGGGCCCTCGGGGGGAGACCCAGTACTTC | CASSIRREGPRGETQYF | TRBV19 | TRBD2 | . | TRBJ2-5
TGCGCCAGCAGCTTTCTAGCGGGAGGGCCGGGGGTCTACAATGAGCAGTTCTTC | CASSFLAGGPGVYNEQFF | TRBV5-1 | TRBD2 | . | TRBJ2-1
TGCGCCAGCAGCCAAGAGGTGGGGGCCGCGGCGACCCCCTCCAAAAACATTCAGTACTTC | CASSQEVGAAATPSKNIQYF | TRBV4-3 | . | . | TRBJ2-4
TGCGCCAGCAGCTTGGGCCTAGCGGGAAACACCGGGGAGCTGTTTTTT | CASSLGLAGNTGELFF | TRBV5-1 | TRBD2 | . | TRBJ2-2
TGTGCCAGCTCCCTCAATAGCATGAACACTGAAGCTTTCTTT | CASSLNSMNTEAFF | TRBV18 | . | . | TRBJ1-1
TGTGCCAGCAACCCGGGGGCGTCGGGTGAGCAGTTCTTC | CASNPGASGEQFF | TRBV6-1 | . | . | TRBJ2-1
TGTGCCAGCAGCTTAGGCAATGGCTATGGCTACACCTTC | CASSLGNGYGYTF | TRBV7-2 | . | . | TRBJ1-2
TGTGCCAGCAGCCGTTTCGCCGGGGAGCTGTTTTTT | CASSRFAGELFF | TRBV7-2 | . | . | TRBJ2-2
TGCGCCAGCAGCTTGGTCCCGGGGGAGGGAAGTAGTAACCCTGAAGCTTTCTTT | CASSLVPGEGSSNPEAFF | TRBV5-1 | . | . | TRBJ1-1
TGTGCCAGCAGCCCCCGGGGACCCTCTGGAAACACCATATATTTT | CASSPRGPSGNTIYF | TRBV7-2 | . | . | TRBJ1-3
TGTGCCAGCAGATTAGCCCCCGGGGGAGGCTACACCTTC | CASRLAPGGGYTF | TRBV6-4 | . | . | TRBJ1-2
TGTGCCAGCAACCGGGTCTCGAACATTCAGTACTTC | CASNRVSNIQYF | TRBV7-9 | . | . | TRBJ2-4
TGTGTCAGAAGCTTGGCATCCGGGGAGCTGTTTTTT | CVRSLASGELFF | TRBV7-5 | . | . | TRBJ2-2
TGTGCCACCAGCAGAACCCCGGGACTAGCGGGAGGGCGGACCTACGAGCAGTACTTC | CATSRTPGLAGGRTYEQYF | TRBV15 | TRBD2 | . | TRBJ2-7
TGTGCCAGCAGCCAAGAGGCCCCAAATTTACGTACAATGACGCAGTTCTTC | CASSQEAPNLRTMTQFF | TRBV14 | . | . | TRBJ2-1
TGCGCCAGCAGCTTCCAGGGGGCACAGGAGACCCAGTACTTC | CASSFQGAQETQYF | TRBV5-1 | TRBD1 | . | TRBJ2-5
TGTGCCAGCAACCGGGGGAGCTCCTACAATGAGCAGTTCTTC | CASNRGSSYNEQFF | TRBV2 | . | . | TRBJ2-1
TGTGCCAGCAGCTTAAACCCGGGACTAGCGACAGATACGCAGTATTTT | CASSLNPGLATDTQYF | TRBV7-3 | TRBD2 | . | TRBJ2-3
TGCGCCAGCACCGCAGGAGGGGGTATCTACGAGCAGTACTTC | CASTAGGGIYEQYF | TRBV10-2 | . | . | TRBJ2-7
TGTGCCAGCAGCCTTCAGGGGGGCTGGGAGACCCAGTACTTC | CASSLQGGWETQYF | TRBV7-2 | . | . | TRBJ2-5
TGTGCCAGCAGAGAAGGGGGAGCCCCTAGGGCTGGAAACACCATATATTTT | CASREGGAPRAGNTIYF | TRBV6-1 | . | . | TRBJ1-3
TGCGCCAGCAGCCTCGACAGGGGGCTGAACACTGAAGCTTTCTTT | CASSLDRGLNTEAFF | TRBV5-1 | TRBD1 | . | TRBJ1-1
TGTGCCAGCAGCTTAGGGCGGGCCCACAATGAGCAGTTCTTC | CASSLGRAHNEQFF | TRBV11-2 | . | . | TRBJ2-1
TGTGCCAGCAGGTACTCTAGCGGCGGCCCGATCGAGCAGTACTTC | CASRYSSGGPIEQYF | TRBV7-8 | TRBD2 | . | TRBJ2-7
TGTGCCAGCAGCTACTATGACAGGGGCGGCCCGGCGAACACTGAAGCTTTCTTT | CASSYYDRGGPANTEAFF | TRBV11-2 | TRBD1 | . | TRBJ1-1